The clone carrying this TCR beta chain occurred a few times. As yet, its antigen is unknown. The source of the sample is a study of CD8+CD57+ T cells in acquired aplastic anemia. About the study: Sorted CD4+ and CD8+ cells yielded about 3.1 ug of DNA on average.

General study findings and limits: Patients and controls were found to share 25 to 35 CD8+ CDR3 sequences.

Genomic DNA served as template for TCR beta VDJ and CDR3 profiling. TCRdb passed the reads through MiXCR, listing each CDR3 protein once. The repertoire consists of over 250,000 distinct CDR3 sequences, with approximately 58% occurring once and the leading ten covering 1% to 1.5%. Individuals selected for sequencing had exhibited CD8+CD57+ cell expansion on flow cytometry. Each patient gave a blood sample that was collected before any therapy had been received. The CDR3 is 16 amino acids. The ends were cut back, 0 bases at V and 8 bases at J, with 15 bases in the middle. CDR1 is SGHNT and CDR2 is YYREEE in the germline V gene (reference sequence).

The sequence was obtained from a human donor with aplastic anemia. The chain joins TRBV5-4 to TRBJ1-6; a possible D gene is TRBD1 (5 bases). Sequencing was carried out using sorted CD4+, CD8+, or CD8+CD57+ T cells (not recorded which) from PBMCs. The CDR3 protein is CASSLGRVTGDSPLHF. CDR3 nucleotide sequence: TGTGCCAGCAGCTTGGGGAGGGTAACGGGGGATTCACCCCTCCACTTT. Using reference TRBV5-4 and TRBJ1-6 for the parts outside the CDR3, the full variable domain is ETGVTQSPTHLIKTRGQQVTLRCSSQSGHNTVSWYQQALGQGPQFIFQYYREEENGRGNFPPRFSGLQFPNYSSELNVNALELDDSALYLCASSLGRVTGDSPLHFGNGTRLTVT.